The rows below give T cell receptor beta chains drawn from one sample of a study of T cell changes during pregnancy in multiple sclerosis. Using immunoSEQ multiplex PCR, the repertoire was profiled, and TCRdb retains in-frame clones only, with some absent. Of some 85,000 clones listed, around 93% are singletons. This specimen consisted of peripheral blood, obtained in the second trimester of pregnancy. The receptors here all came from a female donor in good health, enrolled as a control in a pregnancy study. CDR3s include the opening cysteine and the closing phenylalanine or tryptophan. The D gene is left open where the match is weak. For some rows the clone size is stated as once, few or many, or as a class when expanded; others skip it.

d_call | j_call | v_call | clone_size | cdr3_aa | cdr3_nt
- | TRBJ1-6 | TRBV9 | - | CASSVDPGGSSPLHF | TGTGCCAGCAGCGTAGATCCAGGAGGCTCTTCACCCCTCCACTTT
TRBD2 | TRBJ2-3 | TRBV7-9 | - | CASSPIRGGGADTQYF | TGTGCCAGCAGCCCGATTCGGGGCGGGGGGGCAGATACGCAGTATTTT
TRBD1 | TRBJ2-3 | TRBV9 | - | CASSLGTGKRADTQYF | TGTGCCAGCAGCTTAGGGACAGGGAAACGGGCAGATACGCAGTATTTT
TRBD1 | TRBJ2-3 | TRBV5-4 | - | CASSQQGALTDTQYF | TGTGCCAGCAGCCAACAGGGGGCGTTGACAGATACGCAGTATTTT
TRBD2 | TRBJ2-3 | TRBV7-2 | - | CASSFSGTNTDTQYF | TGTGCCAGCAGCTTCTCCGGGACTAACACAGATACGCAGTATTTT
- | TRBJ1-2 | TRBV2 | once | CASSEGRTLGSYTF | TGTGCCAGCAGTGAAGGTCGCACCCTAGGTAGCTACACCTTC
- | TRBJ2-7 | TRBV5-1 | - | CASSPGQSYEQYF | TGCGCCAGCAGCCCCGGACAGTCCTACGAGCAGTACTTC
- | TRBJ2-7 | TRBV7-2 | once | CASSLAGGIYEQYF | TGTGCCAGCAGCTTAGCGGGAGGAATTTACGAGCAGTACTTC
- | TRBJ2-5 | TRBV5-8 | - | CASTMGLQETQYF | TGTGCCAGCACCATGGGCCTTCAAGAGACCCAGTACTTC
- | TRBJ2-7 | TRBV7-9 | once | CASSLVGSSYEQYF | TGTGCCAGCAGCTTAGTGGGGAGCTCCTACGAGCAGTACTTC